This entry lists 7 T cell receptor beta chains sequenced from one sample in a study of cytomegalovirus exposure and HLA in healthy donors. PCR involved 60 Vbeta and 13 Jbeta primers. Only in-frame clones appear in the TCRdb table, and some are missing; sequencing was by immunoSEQ multiplex PCR. The data contain about 130,000 clones, roughly 79% of them seen just once; the ten biggest clones take up roughly 1.8%. The sequenced sample consisted of PBMCs. Receptor source: a woman aged 40-49 years in good health and CMV-seronegative.

Only one count was recorded for this clone. The sample contains more than one DNA sequence encoding this CDR3. V is TRBV5-1 and J is TRBJ2-5; D is ambiguous. V was clipped by 0 bases and J by 5 bases, with 5 bases between them. CDR3 size: 12 residues. From germline, CDR1 is SGHRS and CDR2 YFSETQ. The CDR3 DNA reads as TGCGCCAGCAGCTTGGCCGGGGAGACCCAGTACTTC. Translated, it gives CASSLAGETQYF.

This rearrangement joins TRBV6-1 to TRBJ1-1, with unresolved D. The CDR3 runs to 15 residues. Germline-derived CDR1 and CDR2 are MNHNS and SASEGT. Trimming stripped 6 bases from V and 7 bases from J, with 21 bases between. The CDR3 sequence is CASRRGRGIRDEAFF. Written as DNA, the CDR3 is TGTGCCAGCAGAAGAGGTCGGGGTATTCGTGATGAAGCTTTCTTT.

The CDR3 spells CASSPRQRATNEKLFF. CDR3 coding DNA: TGCGCCAGCAGCCCGCGACAGCGTGCAACTAATGAAAAACTGTTTTTT. V gene TRBV5-1 combines with J gene TRBJ1-4; TRBD1 is a possible D gene (5 bases). Germline V gene sequence: CDR1 SGHRS, CDR2 YFSETQ. CDR3 length: 16 amino acids. The V and J ends lost 4 bases and 0 bases respectively, with 13 bases between them.

The chain carries TRBV30 and TRBJ1-4, with TRBD1 as a possible D gene (5 bases). Trimming removed 3 bases from V and 8 bases from J, with 16 bases in between. The germline V gene encodes CDR1 GTSNPN and CDR2 SVGIG (reference sequence). The length of the CDR3 is 14 residues. CDR3 DNA sequence: TGTGCCTGGAGGCCGTTGACAGCTGGGGAAAAACTGTTTTTT. Its translation is CAWRPLTAGEKLFF.

The V and J genes are TRBV30 and TRBJ1-1, with a possible D match to TRBD1 (5 bases). The V and J ends lost 3 bases and 3 bases respectively, with 11 bases between them. CDR1 is GTSNPN and CDR2 is SVGIG in the germline V gene (reference sequence). CDR3 size: 13 residues. In DNA, the CDR3 is TGTGCCTGGAGGGTGGGGCCTGACACTGAAGCTTTCTTT. Translated: CAWRVGPDTEAFF.

A single count supports this clone. This chain's CDR3 is CASRLLGQKNIQYF. The CDR3 bases are TGCGCCAGCAGACTCTTAGGACAGAAAAACATTCAGTACTTC. This chain joins TRBV23-1 and TRBJ2-4, with D possibly TRBD1 on 6 matching bases. TRBV23-1 is flagged as an ORF with uncertain function. V was pared by 6 bases and J by 4 bases, with 13 bases between. There are 14 residues in the CDR3.

DNA for the CDR3: TGTGCCAGCAGCCCGGGACTAGGGGGCTACGAGCAGTACTTC. Protein product: CASSPGLGGYEQYF. V gene TRBV27 combines with J gene TRBJ2-7, with 8 bases matching TRBD2. The CDR3 is made up of 14 amino acids. V shed 6 bases and J 3 bases; nucleotides not matched to a gene: 7. Germline values: CDR1 MNHEY, CDR2 SMNVEV (reference sequence).